The 30 T cell receptor beta chains below were found in one sample sequenced in a study of immune evolution from preneoplasia to lung adenocarcinoma. Produced via immunoSEQ multiplex PCR; TCRdb's table is partial and in-frame only. The table records approximately 15,000 clones, roughly 87% of them present only once. The specimen was FFPE lung adenocarcinoma in situ tissue. The receptor set was obtained from an older donor with lung adenocarcinoma.

This chain connects TRBV18 to TRBJ2-7; TRBD1 is a possible D gene (6 bases). Germline CDR1 KGHSH, CDR2 LQKENI. With 5 bases removed from V and 5 bases from J, the gap between germline ends came to 13 bases. The CDR3 totals 13 residues. This chain's CDR3 is CASSKGEMDEQYF. CDR3 in DNA: TGTGCCAGCTCAAAGGGGGAGATGGACGAGCAGTACTTC.

The chain joins TRBV6-4 to TRBJ2-1, with 10 bases that match TRBD2. This CDR3 is built from 14 residues. The V and J ends lost 4 bases and 6 bases, in that order; junction bases with no gene match: 3. Germline V gene data show CDR1 as MRHNA and CDR2 as SNTAGT. In DNA form, the CDR3 reads TGTGCCAGCAGTGCTAGCGGGAGTCCCAATGAGCAGTTCTTC. It codes for CASSASGSPNEQFF.

Comment on this clone: Other nucleotide sequences from this sample produce the same CDR3. This chain links TRBV28 with TRBJ2-1; the match to TRBD2 covers 14 bases. Germline V gives CDR1 MDHEN, CDR2 SYDVKM. The CDR3 is made up of 17 amino acids. Trimming removed 3 bases from V and 8 bases from J; junction bases left unmatched: 9. The CDR3 coding sequence is TGTGCCAGCAGTTTGGTGCGACTAGCGGGAGGGCGTTATGAGCAGTTCTTC. Its translation: CASSLVRLAGGRYEQFF.

CDR3 residues: CASTPTGSPKGYTF. The CDR3 nucleotides are TGTGCCAGTACCCCCACGGGCAGCCCGAAGGGCTACACCTTC. The chain carries TRBV19 and TRBJ1-2, with D hard to call. The CDR3 length is 14 residues. The V gene's germline CDR1 is LNHDA and CDR2 SQIVND (reference sequence). The germline V and J ends were trimmed by 7 bases and 8 bases, with 20 bases remaining between them.

The gene calls are TRBV7-2 and TRBJ2-5; 10 bases match TRBD2. Trimming took 5 bases from V and 4 from J; bases not matched to a gene: 4. CDR1 is SGHTA and CDR2 is FQGNSA in the germline V gene. This CDR3 is 14 amino acids long. Here the CDR3 DNA reads TGTGCCAGCAGCCGGAGCGGGAGGGGAGAGACCCAGTACTTC. Protein product: CASSRSGRGETQYF.

This chain connects TRBV5-4 to TRBJ2-7; TRBD1 might be the D (6 bases). CDR3 length: 15 residues. CDR1 is SGHNT and CDR2 is YYREEE in the germline V gene (reference sequence). V shed 0 bases and J shed 0 bases, with 10 bases lying between them. The CDR3 DNA reads TGTGCCAGCAGCTTGGCCAGGGGAAGCTCCTACGAGCAGTACTTC. It codes for CASSLARGSSYEQYF.

The rearrangement uses TRBV6-1 and TRBJ1-5, with D uncertain. This CDR3 has 17 residues. Trimming removed 1 base from V and 0 bases from J, with 13 bases in between. Germline V lookup: CDR1 MNHNS, CDR2 SASEGT. The CDR3 coding sequence is TGTGCCAGCAGTGAAGGTCAGTCCAGGTATAGCAATCAGCCCCAGCATTTT. It yields the protein CASSEGQSRYSNQPQHF.

The rearrangement links TRBV19 to TRBJ2-7; D gene uncertain. The germline gives CDR1 LNHDA, CDR2 SQIVND (reference sequence). This CDR3 contains 13 residues. The V and J ends lost 1 base and 1 base respectively, with 5 bases between them. As DNA, the CDR3 is TGTGCCAGTAGTATAGGTCCTTCCTACGAGCAGTACTTC. Its protein is CASSIGPSYEQYF.

The chain couples TRBV30 to TRBJ1-1; D perhaps matches TRBD1 (6 bases). Per the germline V gene, CDR1 is GTSNPN and CDR2 is SVGIG (reference sequence). This CDR3 contains 16 residues. V was trimmed by 8 bases and J by 0 bases, leaving 22 bases between them. CDR3 sequence reads: CAVRGPGPRMNTEAFF. Written as DNA, the CDR3 is TGTGCCGTCCGGGGGCCGGGACCGAGGATGAACACTGAAGCTTTCTTT.

This chain joins TRBV6-1 and TRBJ1-2; TRBD1 is a possible D gene (6 bases). V lost 3 bases and J 0 bases, leaving 11 bases between the germline ends. Germline loops: CDR1 MNHNS, CDR2 SASEGT. This CDR3 is 15 amino acids long. CDR3 nucleotides: TGTGCCAGCAGTGACTACTGGACAGCTAACTATGGCTACACCTTC. This gives the protein CASSDYWTANYGYTF.

The rearrangement joins TRBV20-1 to TRBJ1-1; D ambiguous. The germline gives CDR1 DFQATT, CDR2 SNEGSKA (reference sequence). The CDR3 is made up of 11 amino acids. Trimming left V 3 bases short and J 3 bases short, with 5 bases between. The CDR3 protein is CSASLHTEAFF. CDR3 nucleotides: TGCAGTGCTAGCTTGCACACTGAAGCTTTCTTT.

The table lists this clone with a count of one. The chain has TRBV28 and TRBJ1-4; D unresolved. The germline CDR1 and CDR2 sequences are MDHEN and SYDVKM. V dropped 5 bases and J dropped 4 bases, with 11 bases sitting between them. This CDR3 has 14 residues. The CDR3, as DNA: TGTGCCAGCAGTACACAGATGCTTAATGAAAAACTGTTTTTT. It yields the protein CASSTQMLNEKLFF.

The chain uses TRBV2 and TRBJ1-4; D is unclear. CDR1 is SNHLY and CDR2 is FYNNEI in the germline V gene. Deletions cut 0 bases from V and 17 bases from J, with 10 bases between. The CDR3 is 11 residues long. The CDR3 DNA follows: TGTGCCAGCAGTGAAGCGCAGGTCGCCTTTTTT. Its translation is CASSEAQVAFF.

The chain uses TRBV5-1 and TRBJ2-1; D remains ambiguous. The CDR3 runs 15 residues. V was trimmed by 3 bases and J by 5 bases, leaving 15 bases between them. Germline CDR1 SGHRS, CDR2 YFSETQ. CDR3 DNA sequence: TGCGCCAGCAGCTCGGTCGTAGCCCCAAACAATGAGCAGTTCTTC. Residues: CASSSVVAPNNEQFF. The entire variable domain, with the rest obtained from reference TRBV5-1 and TRBJ2-1, is as follows: KAGVTQTPRYLIKTRGQQVTLSCSPISGHRSVSWYQQTPGQGLQFLFEYFSETQRNKGNFPGRFSGRQFSNSRSEMNVSTLELGDSALYLCASSSVVAPNNEQFFGPGTRLTVL.

This clone was observed once. V gene TRBV5-4 combines with J gene TRBJ2-7; 8 positions agree with TRBD2. J gave up 2 bases and V 1 base, and 2 bases lay outside the gene matches. Germline loops: CDR1 SGHNT, CDR2 YYREEE (reference sequence). The CDR3 has 14 residues. CDR3 protein: CASSLQTSAYEQYF. The CDR3 DNA follows: TGTGCCAGCAGCTTGCAGACTAGCGCCTACGAGCAGTACTTC.

The chain joins TRBV5-1 to TRBJ2-1; a possible D gene is TRBD1 (6 bases). Between the trimmed V and J ends, which lost 4 bases and 5 bases, there was a span of 13 bases. The CDR3 runs 14 residues. Germline V gives CDR1 SGHRS, CDR2 YFSETQ. The CDR3 nucleotides read TGCGCCAGCAGCGCCGGGACACTCAACAATGAGCAGTTCTTC. It specifies CASSAGTLNNEQFF.

The chain uses TRBV4-1 and TRBJ1-1; D ambiguous. The CDR3 has 14 residues. Looked up from germline, CDR1 is MGHRA and CDR2 is YSYEKL. Between the trimmed V and J ends, which lost 1 base and 2 bases, there was a span of 8 bases. This CDR3 reads CASSQGIANTEAFF. As DNA, the CDR3 is TGCGCCAGCAGCCAAGGGATTGCTAACACTGAAGCTTTCTTT.

This chain uses TRBV18 with TRBJ1-1; no firm D call. Trimming removed 0 bases from V and 1 base from J, with 9 bases in between. The CDR3 sequence is 15 residues long. Germline CDR1 and CDR2: KGHSH and LQKENI. The CDR3 loop reads CASSPPTGRNTEAFF. As DNA, the CDR3 is TGTGCCAGCTCACCACCGACGGGGAGGAACACTGAAGCTTTCTTT.

The V call is TRBV9, the J call TRBJ1-3; D is uncertain. The length of the CDR3 is 12 residues. Deletions cut 4 bases from V and 4 bases from J, with 6 bases between. The germline CDR1 and CDR2 sequences are SGDLS and YYNGEE. CDR3 in amino acids: CASSPRGNTIYF. The CDR3, as DNA: TGTGCCAGCAGCCCCCGCGGAAACACCATATATTTT. The full variable domain, completed using reference TRBV9 and TRBJ1-3, is DSGVTQTPKHLITATGQRVTLRCSPRSGDLSVYWYQQSLDQGLQFLIQYYNGEERAKGNILERFSAQQFPDLHSELNLSSLELGDSALYFCASSPRGNTIYFGEGSWLTVV.

This clone was seen only a few times. V gene TRBV7-2 combines with J gene TRBJ2-1; perhaps TRBD1 as D (5 bases). Germline V gene lookup returns CDR1 SGHTA and CDR2 FQGNSA. V was pared by 1 base and J by 1 base, with 14 bases between. The length of the CDR3 is 17 residues. The CDR3 spells CASSLVGVVGSYNEQFF. The CDR3 DNA reads TGTGCCAGCAGCTTAGTAGGGGTTGTAGGATCCTACAATGAGCAGTTCTTC.

This chain links TRBV7-3 with TRBJ2-1; 12 nucleotides align to TRBD2. The CDR3 totals 17 residues. The V segment lost 5 bases and the J segment 7 bases; nucleotides outside the gene matches: 12. CDR1 SGHTA and CDR2 FQGTGA come from the germline V gene. The CDR3 DNA follows: TGTGCCAGCAGCCTTATAGCCGGTGGACTAGCGGGAAATGAGCAGTTCTTC. Residues: CASSLIAGGLAGNEQFF.

The rearrangement joins TRBV29-1 to TRBJ2-2; D possibly corresponds to TRBD2 (6 bases). The V gene's germline CDR1 is SQVTM and CDR2 ANQGSEA. The CDR3 has 16 amino acids. V was cut by 6 bases and J by 7 bases, with 24 bases left in between. CDR3 sequence: CSVRGFHEGGDGELFF. In DNA, the CDR3 is TGCAGCGTCCGGGGGTTCCACGAGGGCGGTGACGGGGAGCTGTTTTTT.

The chain employs TRBV11-2 and TRBJ1-2; the D is unclear. The length of the CDR3 is 13 residues. V was pared by 3 bases and J by 6 bases, with 11 bases between. Germline values: CDR1 SGHAT, CDR2 FQNNGV. CDR3 in amino acids: CASSFPGGDGYTF. CDR3 DNA sequence: TGTGCCAGCAGCTTCCCCGGCGGGGATGGCTACACCTTC.

The chain links TRBV9 to TRBJ2-2; D unresolved. Germline CDR1 reads SGDLS; CDR2 reads YYNGEE. Trimming cost V 1 base and J 5 bases, with 6 bases left between them. The CDR3 covers 13 residues. Here the CDR3 DNA reads TGTGCCAGCAGCGTATTATTGACCGGGGAGCTGTTTTTT. Protein sequence: CASSVLLTGELFF. Looking up the rest from reference TRBV9 and TRBJ2-2 gives the full variable domain: DSGVTQTPKHLITATGQRVTLRCSPRSGDLSVYWYQQSLDQGLQFLIQYYNGEERAKGNILERFSAQQFPDLHSELNLSSLELGDSALYFCASSVLLTGELFFGEGSRLTVL.

The chain employs TRBV18 and TRBJ2-6; 8 bases are a match to TRBD1. Per the germline V gene, CDR1 is KGHSH and CDR2 is LQKENI. With V trimmed by 3 bases and J by 0 bases, 7 bases remained unmatched. This CDR3 is 18 amino acids long. CDR3 sequence (DNA): TGTGCCAGCTCACCGCGGGACAGGATTTCCTCTGGGGCCAACGTCCTGACTTTC. Translated: CASSPRDRISSGANVLTF.

The chain uses TRBV28 and TRBJ2-7, with no clear D. The V gene lost 2 bases and the J gene lost 4 bases, with 3 bases spanning the gap. This CDR3 region has 11 residues. Germline CDR1 MDHEN, CDR2 SYDVKM. CDR3 loop: CASSLGYEQYF. In DNA, the CDR3 is TGTGCCAGCAGTTTAGGGTACGAGCAGTACTTC.

The chain recombines TRBV5-6 with TRBJ1-3; no firm D call. Germline CDR1 is SGHDT and CDR2 is YYEEEE. Trimming took 2 bases from V and 4 from J, leaving 4 bases between them. The CDR3 totals 12 residues. CDR3: CASSLSGNTIYF. As DNA, the CDR3 is TGTGCCAGCAGCTTATCAGGAAACACCATATATTTT. The variable domain in full, completed from reference TRBV5-6 and TRBJ1-3, reads DAGVTQSPTHLIKTRGQQVTLRCSPKSGHDTVSWYQQALGQGPQFIFQYYEEEERQRGNFPDRFSGHQFPNYSSELNVNALLLGDSALYLCASSLSGNTIYFGEGSWLTVV.

This CDR3 is CAWSVSSGSYYEQYF. The DNA of the CDR3 is TGTGCCTGGAGTGTGTCTAGCGGAAGTTACTACGAGCAGTACTTC. This chain connects TRBV30 to TRBJ2-7; 7 nucleotides agree with TRBD2. The ends lost 0 bases at V and 3 bases at J; junction bases unmatched: 8. Per germline, CDR1 GTSNPN and CDR2 SVGIG (reference sequence). This CDR3 is built from 15 residues.

This clone was seen a handful of times. J is TRBJ1-5 and V is TRBV2; 7 bases fit TRBD1. V shed 1 base and J 8 bases; nucleotides not matched to a gene: 8. Germline loops: CDR1 SNHLY, CDR2 FYNNEI. The CDR3 consists of 15 residues. As DNA, the CDR3 is TGTGCCAGCAGTGAAGATAGGGGGCGCTGGGAGCCCCAGCATTTT. Protein: CASSEDRGRWEPQHF.

The J gene is TRBJ1-2, the V gene TRBV7-2; 11 bases fit TRBD1. Germline lookup yields CDR1 SGHTA and CDR2 FQGNSA. The CDR3 contains 15 residues. The V and J ends lost 3 bases and 8 bases, in that order; junction bases with no gene match: 8. This CDR3 is CASSFTGQGAWGYTF. Written as DNA, the CDR3 is TGTGCCAGCAGCTTTACAGGACAGGGGGCATGGGGCTACACCTTC.